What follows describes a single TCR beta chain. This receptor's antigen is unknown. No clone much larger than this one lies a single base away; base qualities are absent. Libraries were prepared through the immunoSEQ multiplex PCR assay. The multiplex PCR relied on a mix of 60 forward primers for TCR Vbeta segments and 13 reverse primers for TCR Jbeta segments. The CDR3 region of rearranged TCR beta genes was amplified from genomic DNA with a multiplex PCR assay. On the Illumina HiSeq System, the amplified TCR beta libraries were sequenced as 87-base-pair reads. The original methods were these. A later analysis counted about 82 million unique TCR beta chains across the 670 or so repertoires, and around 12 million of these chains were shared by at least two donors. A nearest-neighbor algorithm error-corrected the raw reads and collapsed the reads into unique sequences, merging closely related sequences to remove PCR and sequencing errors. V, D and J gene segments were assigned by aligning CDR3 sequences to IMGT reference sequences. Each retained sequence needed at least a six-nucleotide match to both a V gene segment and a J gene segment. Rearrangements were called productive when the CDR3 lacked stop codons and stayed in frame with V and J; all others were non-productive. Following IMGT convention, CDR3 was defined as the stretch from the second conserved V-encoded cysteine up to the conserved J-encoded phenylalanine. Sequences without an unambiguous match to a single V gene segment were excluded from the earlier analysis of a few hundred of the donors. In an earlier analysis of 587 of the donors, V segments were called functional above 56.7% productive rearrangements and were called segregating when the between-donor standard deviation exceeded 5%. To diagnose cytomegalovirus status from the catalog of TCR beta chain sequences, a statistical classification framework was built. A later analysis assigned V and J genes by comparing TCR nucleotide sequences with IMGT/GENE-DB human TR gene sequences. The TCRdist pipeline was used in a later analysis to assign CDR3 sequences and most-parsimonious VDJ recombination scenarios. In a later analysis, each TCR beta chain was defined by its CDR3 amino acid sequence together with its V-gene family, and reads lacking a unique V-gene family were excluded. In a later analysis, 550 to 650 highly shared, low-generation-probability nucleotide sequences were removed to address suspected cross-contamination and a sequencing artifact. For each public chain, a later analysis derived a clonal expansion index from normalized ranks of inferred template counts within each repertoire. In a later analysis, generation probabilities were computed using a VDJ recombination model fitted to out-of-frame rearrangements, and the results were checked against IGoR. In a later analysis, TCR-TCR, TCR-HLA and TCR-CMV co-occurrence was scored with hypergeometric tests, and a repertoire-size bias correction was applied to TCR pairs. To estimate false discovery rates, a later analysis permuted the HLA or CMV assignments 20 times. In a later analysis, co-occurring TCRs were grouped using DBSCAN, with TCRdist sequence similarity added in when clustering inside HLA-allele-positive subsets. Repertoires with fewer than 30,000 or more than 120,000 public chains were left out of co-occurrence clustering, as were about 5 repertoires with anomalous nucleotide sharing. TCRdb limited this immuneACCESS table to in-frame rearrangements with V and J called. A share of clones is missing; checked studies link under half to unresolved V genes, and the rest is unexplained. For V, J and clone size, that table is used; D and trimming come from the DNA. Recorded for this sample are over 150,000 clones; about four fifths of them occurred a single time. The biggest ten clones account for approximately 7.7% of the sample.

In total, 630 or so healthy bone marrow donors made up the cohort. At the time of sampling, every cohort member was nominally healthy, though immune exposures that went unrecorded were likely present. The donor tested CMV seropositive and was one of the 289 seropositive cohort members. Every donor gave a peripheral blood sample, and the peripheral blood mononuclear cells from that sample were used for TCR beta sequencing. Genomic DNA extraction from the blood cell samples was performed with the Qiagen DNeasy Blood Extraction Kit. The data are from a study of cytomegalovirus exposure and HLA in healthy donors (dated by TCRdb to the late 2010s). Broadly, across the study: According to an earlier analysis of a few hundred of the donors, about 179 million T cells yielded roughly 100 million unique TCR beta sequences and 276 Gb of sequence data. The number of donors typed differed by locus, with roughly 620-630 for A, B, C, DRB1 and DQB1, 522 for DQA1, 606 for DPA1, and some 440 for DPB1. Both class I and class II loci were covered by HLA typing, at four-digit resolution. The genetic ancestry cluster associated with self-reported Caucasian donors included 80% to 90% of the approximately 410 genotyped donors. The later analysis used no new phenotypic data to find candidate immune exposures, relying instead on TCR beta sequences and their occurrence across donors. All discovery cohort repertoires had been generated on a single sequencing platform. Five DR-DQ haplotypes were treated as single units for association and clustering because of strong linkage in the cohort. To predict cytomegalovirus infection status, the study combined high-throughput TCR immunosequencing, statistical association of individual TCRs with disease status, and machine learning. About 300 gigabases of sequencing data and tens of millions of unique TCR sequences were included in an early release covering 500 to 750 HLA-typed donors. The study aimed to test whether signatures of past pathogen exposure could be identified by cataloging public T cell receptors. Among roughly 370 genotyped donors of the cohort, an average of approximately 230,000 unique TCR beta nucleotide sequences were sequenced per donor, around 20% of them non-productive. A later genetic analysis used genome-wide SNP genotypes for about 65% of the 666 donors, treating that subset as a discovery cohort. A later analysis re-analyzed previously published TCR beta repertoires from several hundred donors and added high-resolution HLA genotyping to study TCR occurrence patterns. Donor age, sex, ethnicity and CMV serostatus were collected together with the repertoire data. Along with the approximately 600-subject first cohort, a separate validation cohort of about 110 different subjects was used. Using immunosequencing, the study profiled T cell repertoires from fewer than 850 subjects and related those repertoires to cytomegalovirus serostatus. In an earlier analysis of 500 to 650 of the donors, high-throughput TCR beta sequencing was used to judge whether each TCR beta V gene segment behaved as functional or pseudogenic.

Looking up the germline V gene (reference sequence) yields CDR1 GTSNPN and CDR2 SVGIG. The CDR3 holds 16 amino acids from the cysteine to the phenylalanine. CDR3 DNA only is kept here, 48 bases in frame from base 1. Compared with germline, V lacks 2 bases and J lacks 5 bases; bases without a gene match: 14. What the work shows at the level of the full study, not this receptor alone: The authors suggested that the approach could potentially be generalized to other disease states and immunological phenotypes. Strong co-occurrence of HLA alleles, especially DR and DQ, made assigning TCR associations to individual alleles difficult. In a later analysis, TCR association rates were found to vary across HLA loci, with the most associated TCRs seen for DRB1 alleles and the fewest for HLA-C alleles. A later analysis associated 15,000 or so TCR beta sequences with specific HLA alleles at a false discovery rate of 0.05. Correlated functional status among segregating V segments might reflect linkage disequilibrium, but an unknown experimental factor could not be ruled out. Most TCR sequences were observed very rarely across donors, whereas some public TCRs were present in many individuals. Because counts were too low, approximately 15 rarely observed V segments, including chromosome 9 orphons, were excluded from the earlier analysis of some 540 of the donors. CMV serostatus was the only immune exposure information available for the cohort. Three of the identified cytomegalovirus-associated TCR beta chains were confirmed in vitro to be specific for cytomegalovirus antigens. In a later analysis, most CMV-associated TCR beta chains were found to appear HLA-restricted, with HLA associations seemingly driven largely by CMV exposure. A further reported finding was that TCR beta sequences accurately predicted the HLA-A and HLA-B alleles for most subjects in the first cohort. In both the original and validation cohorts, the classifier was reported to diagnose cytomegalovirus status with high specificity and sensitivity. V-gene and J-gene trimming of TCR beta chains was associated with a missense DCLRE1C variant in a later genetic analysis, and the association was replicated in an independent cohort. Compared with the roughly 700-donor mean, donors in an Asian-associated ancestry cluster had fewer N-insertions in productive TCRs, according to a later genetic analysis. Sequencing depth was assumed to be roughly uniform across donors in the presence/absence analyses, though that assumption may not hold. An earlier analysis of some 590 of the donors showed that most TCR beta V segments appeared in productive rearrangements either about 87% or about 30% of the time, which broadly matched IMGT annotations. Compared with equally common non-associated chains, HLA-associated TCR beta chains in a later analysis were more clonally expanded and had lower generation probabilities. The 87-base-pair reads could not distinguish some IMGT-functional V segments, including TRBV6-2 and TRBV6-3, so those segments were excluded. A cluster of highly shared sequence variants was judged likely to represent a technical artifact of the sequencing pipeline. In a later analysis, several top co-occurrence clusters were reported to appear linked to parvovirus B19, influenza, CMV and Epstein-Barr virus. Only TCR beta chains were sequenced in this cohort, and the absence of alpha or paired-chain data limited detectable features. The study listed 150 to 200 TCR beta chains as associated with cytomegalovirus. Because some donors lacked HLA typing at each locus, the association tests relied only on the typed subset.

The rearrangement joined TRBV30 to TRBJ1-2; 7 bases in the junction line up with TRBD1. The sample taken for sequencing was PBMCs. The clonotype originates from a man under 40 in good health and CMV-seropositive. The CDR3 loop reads CAWSPASGRGTYGYTF. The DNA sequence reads TGTGCCTGGAGTCCCGCGTCTGGCAGGGGGACATATGGCTACACCTTC.